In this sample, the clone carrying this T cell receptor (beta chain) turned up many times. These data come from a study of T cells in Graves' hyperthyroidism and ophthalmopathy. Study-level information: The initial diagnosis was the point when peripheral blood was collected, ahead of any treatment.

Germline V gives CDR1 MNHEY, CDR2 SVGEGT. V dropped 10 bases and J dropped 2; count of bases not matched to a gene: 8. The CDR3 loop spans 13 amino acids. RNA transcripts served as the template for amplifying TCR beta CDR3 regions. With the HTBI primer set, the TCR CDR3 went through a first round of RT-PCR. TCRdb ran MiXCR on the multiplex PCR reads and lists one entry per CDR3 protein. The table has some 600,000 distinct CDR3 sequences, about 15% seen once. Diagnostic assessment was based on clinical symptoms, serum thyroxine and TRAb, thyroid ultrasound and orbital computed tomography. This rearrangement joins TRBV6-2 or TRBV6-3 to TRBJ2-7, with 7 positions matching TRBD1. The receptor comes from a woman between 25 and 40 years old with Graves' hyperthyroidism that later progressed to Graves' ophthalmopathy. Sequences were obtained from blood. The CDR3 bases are TGTGCCATCGGGACGGGACAGCCCTACGAGCAGTACTTC. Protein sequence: CAIGTGQPYEQYF.